This T cell receptor beta chain was captured by sequencing in a study of T cell responses to AZD1222 COVID-19 vaccine. The study, taken as a whole, reports: Reportedly, nearly half the spike-specific TCRs target unmutated variant regions. Only a handful of AZD1222 recipients, roughly six in all, had baseline seropositivity. Spike-wide coverage was observed for vaccine-associated CD4 TCRs, with dominant responses at 160-218 and 743-854. With two AZD1222 doses given, Spike-specific TCR breadth and depth both rose.

Regarding this clone: Its specificity is unknown. Other nucleotide sequences in the sample specify the same CDR3.

Profiled with immunoSEQ multiplex PCR; TCRdb holds only in-frame clones, not every one. This sample has over 130,000 clones, with less than 95% found just once. The length of the CDR3 is 13 residues. Germline values: CDR1 MRHNA, CDR2 SNTAGT. Trimming pared 2 bases from V and 9 bases from J, leaving 8 bases between. The rearrangement uses TRBV6-4 and TRBJ1-6, with a possible D match to TRBD1 (6 bases). Specimen: peripheral blood, collected 28 days after the second dose of the MenACWY control vaccine. The TCR comes from an adult who received the MenACWY meningococcal vaccine as a control. The CDR3 bases are TGTGCCAGCAGTGACAGGGGGGGTTCACCCCTCCACTTT. Its translation is CASSDRGGSPLHF.